The clone carrying this T cell receptor beta chain was observed a few times. This entry comes from a study of T-cell memory formation after mild COVID-19. In the study overall: Largely, TCR clusters stayed within a single donor.

The CDR3 is 15 residues long. J lost 6 bases, V lost 4 bases, and 9 bases had no gene match. Germline V gene sequence: CDR1 LGHDT, CDR2 YNNKEL (reference sequence). Constant-segment-primed 5'RACE gave TCR alpha and TCR beta cDNA libraries with sample barcodes and UMIs. Each CDR3 protein gets one entry after TCRdb re-called the 5' RACE reads with MiXCR. This sample carries more than 250,000 distinct CDR3 sequences, 15% to 20% of them seen once, and the ten largest clones take 23%. The source material was PBMCs or a T cell subset sorted from them (not recorded which). The sequence was obtained from a man younger than 35 who had mild COVID-19 (a few samples of this study predate the infection). Cell type and time point are not known. The chain joins TRBV3-1 to TRBJ2-5; 9 bases are shared with TRBD2. CDR3 region: CASSLPGLASQTQYF. CDR3 DNA: TGTGCCAGCAGCCTTCCGGGACTAGCATCGCAGACCCAGTACTTC.